These 18 T cell receptor beta chains originate from one sample sequenced in a study of blood T cell repertoires in COVID-19. This table comes from immunoSEQ multiplex PCR, and its TCRdb copy is limited to in-frame clones, with some not included. This sample has about 190,000 clones, with about nine tenths found just once. Sequenced input: peripheral blood. The receptors here all came from a middle-aged man with acute or convalescent COVID-19.

In its sample, this clone was seen a few times. The rearrangement uses TRBV11-2 and TRBJ2-7; 8 bases are a match to TRBD1. Germline CDR1 reads SGHAT; CDR2 reads FQNNGV. The CDR3 length is 16 residues. J was trimmed by 2 bases and V by 4 bases; bases with no gene match: 10. The CDR3 region is CASSSLDRGVPYEQYF. The DNA of the CDR3 is TGTGCCAGCAGCTCTCTCGACAGGGGTGTGCCCTACGAGCAGTACTTC.

The rearrangement uses TRBV5-1 and TRBJ2-5; possibly TRBD2 for D (6 bases). The germline V gene encodes CDR1 SGHRS and CDR2 YFSETQ. V was shortened by 6 bases and J by 5 bases, with 14 bases between the two germline ends. This CDR3 has 13 amino acids. As DNA, the CDR3 is TGCGCCAGCAAACTTAGCGGACCGGAGACCCAGTACTTC. This sequence encodes CASKLSGPETQYF.

J is TRBJ2-5 and V is TRBV7-3, with TRBD2 matching 13 bases. Germline CDR1 and CDR2: SGHTA and FQGTGA. This CDR3 has 16 residues. V lost 5 bases to trimming and J lost 5 bases; unmatched junction nucleotides: 8. This CDR3 is CASSRTSGGASETQYF. The CDR3 coding sequence is TGTGCCAGCAGCCGAACTAGCGGGGGGGCGTCCGAGACCCAGTACTTC.

This sequence joins TRBV4-3 and TRBJ1-4; the match to TRBD1 covers 9 bases. This CDR3 spans 15 amino acids. V lost 1 base to trimming and J lost 8 bases; unmatched junction nucleotides: 5. Germline CDR1 and CDR2: LGHNA and YSLEER. The CDR3 region is CASSQGTGDGEKLFF. The CDR3, as DNA: TGCGCCAGCAGCCAAGGGACAGGGGACGGCGAAAAACTGTTTTTT.

This clone occurred a few times. The genes are TRBV7-9 and TRBJ1-2; D unclear. Looked up from germline, CDR1 is SEHNR and CDR2 is FQNEAQ (reference sequence). CDR3 length equals 11 residues. Between the trimmed V and J ends, which lost 6 bases and 8 bases, there was a span of 10 bases. The CDR3 protein is CASSSPRGYTF. The CDR3, as DNA: TGTGCCAGCAGTTCTCCGCGCGGCTACACCTTC.

Turning to this clone: The sample contains more than one DNA sequence encoding this CDR3. The rearrangement links TRBV19 to TRBJ2-7; tentative D call: TRBD1 (5 bases). This CDR3 is 13 amino acids long. Germline V gene lookup returns CDR1 LNHDA and CDR2 SQIVND (reference sequence). V dropped 3 bases and J dropped 3 bases, with 9 bases sitting between them. DNA for the CDR3: TGTGCCAGTAGTATTGGCCAGGGCTACGAGCAGTACTTC. This translates into CASSIGQGYEQYF.

The CDR3 sequence is CASSPSGGAVVDTQYF. The CDR3 DNA is TGTGCCAGCAGCCCTAGCGGGGGGGCTGTTGTAGATACGCAGTATTTT. The chain combines TRBV28 with TRBJ2-3, with TRBD2 matching over 12 bases. V shed 6 bases and J 5 bases; nucleotides not matched to a gene: 9. CDR3 length: 16 residues. Germline V gives CDR1 MDHEN, CDR2 SYDVKM. The variable domain in full, completed from reference TRBV28 and TRBJ2-3, reads DVKVTQSSRYLVKRTGEKVFLECVQDMDHENMFWYRQDPGLGLRLIYFSYDVKMKEKGDIPEGYSVSREKKERFSLILESASTNQTSMYLCASSPSGGAVVDTQYFGPGTRLTVL.

This clone was recorded at least ten times. The chain has TRBV9 and TRBJ1-3; 8 positions agree with TRBD1. Trimming removed 6 bases from V and 8 bases from J; junction bases left unmatched: 13. CDR1 is SGDLS, CDR2 YYNGEE, per germline. This CDR3 comprises 15 residues. In nucleotides, the CDR3 is TGTGCCAGCACGGGACAGGACCTCTCTGGGGACACCATATATTTT. Its translation: CASTGQDLSGDTIYF.

The chain uses TRBV24-1 and TRBJ1-2; 8 bases are shared with TRBD1. The CDR3 is 13 amino acids. Looked up from germline, CDR1 is KGHDR and CDR2 is SFDVKD. With 5 bases clipped from V and 7 bases from J, the junction kept 5 bases outside the gene matches. CDR3 sequence reads: CATSVGQGFGYTF. CDR3 coding DNA: TGTGCCACCAGTGTTGGACAGGGCTTTGGCTACACCTTC.

This chain connects TRBV27 to TRBJ2-1; no reliable D call. Germline CDR1 reads MNHEY; CDR2 reads SMNVEV (reference sequence). V lost 11 bases, J lost 2 bases, and 10 bases lay in between. CDR3 length: 12 residues. CDR3 in amino acids: CACGRAYNEQFF. CDR3 DNA: TGTGCCTGCGGAAGAGCCTACAATGAGCAGTTCTTC.

The CDR3 DNA follows: TGTGTCAGTACCCGGGACAGGGAATATGGCTACACCTTC. It specifies CVSTRDREYGYTF. The V call is TRBV2, the J call TRBJ1-2; 9 positions agree with TRBD1. The germline gives CDR1 SNHLY, CDR2 FYNNEI. The CDR3 length is 13 residues.

The gene calls are TRBV5-1 and TRBJ1-5; D is ambiguous. CDR1 is SGHRS and CDR2 is YFSETQ in the germline V gene. The ends were cut back, 2 bases at V and 4 bases at J, with 7 bases in the middle. The CDR3 contains 13 residues. The CDR3 spells CASSFSGNQPQHF. The CDR3 DNA sequence: TGCGCCAGCAGCTTCTCGGGGAATCAGCCCCAGCATTTT.

V and J are TRBV5-6 and TRBJ2-7; 8 nucleotides agree with TRBD1. The junction had 3 bases not matched to a gene; V was cut back by 4 bases and J by 3 bases. The CDR3 loop spans 13 amino acids. Germline CDR1 SGHDT, CDR2 YYEEEE. The CDR3 bases are TGTGCCAGCAGCCGACAGGGGCTCTACGAGCAGTACTTC. As protein: CASSRQGLYEQYF.

The chain has TRBV19 and TRBJ2-7, with 7 bases identical to TRBD1. Germline values: CDR1 LNHDA, CDR2 SQIVND (reference sequence). Trimming cost V 5 bases and J 0 bases; bases outside gene matches: 7. This CDR3 spans 15 amino acids. CDR3 region: CASSFRTGPSYEQYF. CDR3 sequence (DNA): TGTGCCAGTAGTTTTCGGACAGGTCCCTCCTACGAGCAGTACTTC.

J is TRBJ2-3 and V is TRBV5-1, with 9 bases aligning to TRBD1. Germline V gene lookup returns CDR1 SGHRS and CDR2 YFSETQ. Trimming at V came to 5 bases and at J to 4 bases, leaving 5 bases not matched to a gene. CDR3 size: 14 residues. The CDR3 bases are TGCGCCAGCAGTCGAGACAGGGGGTCAGATACGCAGTATTTT. Amino acid sequence: CASSRDRGSDTQYF. Full variable domain (outside the CDR3, taken from reference TRBV5-1 and TRBJ2-3): KAGVTQTPRYLIKTRGQQVTLSCSPISGHRSVSWYQQTPGQGLQFLFEYFSETQRNKGNFPGRFSGRQFSNSRSEMNVSTLELGDSALYLCASSRDRGSDTQYFGPGTRLTVL.

This sequence joins TRBV7-2 and TRBJ2-3; D is unclear. Germline CDR1 reads SGHTA; CDR2 reads FQGNSA. Trimming took off 4 bases at V and 3 bases at J, with 5 bases between the two ends. The CDR3 has 12 amino acids. The CDR3 is CASSSLTDTQYF. In DNA form, the CDR3 reads TGTGCCAGCAGCTCGTTAACAGATACGCAGTATTTT.

The genes are TRBV7-2 and TRBJ2-7; D gene unclear. Per germline, CDR1 SGHTA and CDR2 FQGNSA. V shed 1 base and J shed 1 base, with 5 bases lying between them. This CDR3 has 13 amino acids. CDR3 sequence reads: CASSLVSSYEQYF. CDR3 DNA sequence: TGTGCCAGCAGCTTAGTGTCTTCCTACGAGCAGTACTTC.

The chain couples TRBV9 to TRBJ1-5; no clear D. The CDR3 spans 14 residues. CDR1 SGDLS and CDR2 YYNGEE come from the germline V gene. V lost 2 bases and J lost 0, with 6 bases in between. The DNA for the CDR3 is TGTGCCAGCAGCGTCGCGGATAGCAATCAGCCCCAGCATTTT. It codes for CASSVADSNQPQHF.